A single sample gave rise to the 20 T cell receptor beta chains below, sequenced in a study of blood T cell repertoires in COVID-19. The assay was immunoSEQ multiplex PCR, and TCRdb's table has in-frame clones only and misses some. The table records tens of thousands of clones, roughly 85% of them present only once. The source material was peripheral blood. The source of these receptors is a human donor in a cohort sampled during active COVID-19.

This clone came up a few times. V usage is TRBV18 and J usage is TRBJ1-2; 8 nucleotides align to TRBD1. After removal of 4 bases from V and 3 bases from J, the junction contained 7 bases not matched to a gene. This CDR3 comprises 15 residues. The germline V gene has CDR1 KGHSH and CDR2 LQKENI. The CDR3 sequence is CASSLRQGFDYGYTF. The DNA of the CDR3 is TGTGCCAGCTCACTCCGACAGGGGTTCGACTATGGCTACACCTTC.

The chain is built from TRBV12-3 or TRBV12-4 and TRBJ1-2; 7 bases line up with TRBD1. This CDR3 is built from 12 residues. With V trimmed by 6 bases and J by 5 bases, 3 bases remained unmatched. Written as DNA, the CDR3 is TGTGCCAGCAGATCAGGGGGTTATGGCTACACCTTC. This encodes CASRSGGYGYTF.

The chain uses TRBV18 and TRBJ2-6; 8 bases agree with TRBD1. This CDR3 is built from 16 residues. Germline loops: CDR1 KGHSH, CDR2 LQKENI. V dropped 3 bases and J dropped 2; count of bases not matched to a gene: 3. The chain's CDR3 is CASSPTTGAGANVLTF. The CDR3 DNA reads TGTGCCAGCTCACCGACGACAGGGGCTGGGGCCAACGTCCTGACTTTC.

The V and J genes are TRBV6-6 and TRBJ2-7, with D perhaps TRBD2 (6 bases). The germline V gene has CDR1 MNHNY and CDR2 SVGAGI (reference sequence). V shed 5 bases and J shed 0 bases, with 14 bases lying between them. CDR3 size: 15 residues. The CDR3 here is CASSPPSGFSYEQYF. For the CDR3, the DNA is TGTGCCAGCAGTCCCCCAAGCGGGTTCTCCTACGAGCAGTACTTC.

V and J are TRBV5-1 and TRBJ1-3; possibly TRBD1 for D (5 bases). CDR1 SGHRS and CDR2 YFSETQ come from the germline V gene. This CDR3 region has 13 residues. Between the trimmed V and J ends, which lost 0 bases and 9 bases, there was a span of 10 bases. CDR3 protein: CASSLGQGATIYF. CDR3 DNA: TGCGCCAGCAGCTTGGGGCAGGGCGCCACCATATATTTT.

This clone was counted between two and nine times. The CDR3 here is CASSLKGAGELFF. The CDR3, as DNA: TGTGCCAGCAGTTTAAAAGGGGCCGGGGAGCTGTTTTTT. The chain joins TRBV12-3 or TRBV12-4 to TRBJ2-2, with D possibly being TRBD1 (5 bases). The CDR3 extends over 13 amino acids. Between the trimmed V and J ends, which lost 2 bases and 6 bases, there was a span of 7 bases.

The gene calls are TRBV19 and TRBJ2-5; 8 bases agree with TRBD1. Germline V CDR1 and CDR2: LNHDA, SQIVND (reference sequence). The trim removed 6 bases at V and 2 bases at J, leaving 8 bases unmatched. CDR3 length: 15 amino acids. The CDR3 spells CASSPQGAQQETQYF. The CDR3 coding sequence is TGTGCCAGTAGCCCGCAGGGGGCCCAGCAAGAGACCCAGTACTTC.

The chain couples TRBV11-3 to TRBJ2-2, with D maybe TRBD1 (6 bases). The CDR3 contains 13 residues. V lost 2 bases, J lost 7 bases, and 8 bases lay in between. Germline values: CDR1 SGHNT, CDR2 YENEEA. In nucleotides, the CDR3 is TGTGCCAGCAGCTTACTAGGGGGCGGGGAGCTGTTTTTT. Translation gives CASSLLGGGELFF. Using reference TRBV11-3 and TRBJ2-2 for the parts outside the CDR3, the full variable domain is EAGVVQSPRYKIIEKKQPVAFWCNPISGHNTLYWYLQNLGQGPELLIRYENEEAVDDSQLPKDRFSAERLKGVDSTLKIQPAELGDSAVYLCASSLLGGGELFFGEGSRLTVL.

This sequence joins TRBV2 and TRBJ2-1; 10 positions agree with TRBD1. The CDR3 has 15 residues. J lost 5 bases, V lost 10 bases, and 11 bases had no gene match. Germline lookup yields CDR1 SNHLY and CDR2 FYNNEI. CDR3 sequence reads: CATRISGTGDNEQFF. For the CDR3, the DNA is TGTGCCACCCGAATCTCCGGGACAGGGGACAATGAGCAGTTCTTC.

As DNA, the CDR3 is TGTGCCACCAGCGGAAAGCGGGGGGGCACAGATACGCAGTATTTT. This encodes CATSGKRGGTDTQYF. The rearrangement links TRBV15 to TRBJ2-3; 9 nucleotides match TRBD2. The V and J ends lost 5 bases and 1 base, in that order; junction bases with no gene match: 4. The germline V gene encodes CDR1 LNHNV and CDR2 YYDKDF (reference sequence). This CDR3 is 15 amino acids long.

This clone was seen just once. The chain uses TRBV29-1 and TRBJ2-7; TRBD2 matches 9 bases. This CDR3 has 14 amino acids. V trimming: 5 bases; J trimming: 5 bases; junction bases outside the gene matches: 10. Germline CDR1 reads SQVTM; CDR2 reads ANQGSEA. The CDR3 is CSVSPSGGFDEQYF. In DNA form, the CDR3 reads TGCAGCGTTTCCCCCAGCGGGGGGTTCGACGAGCAGTACTTC.

The chain couples TRBV5-5 to TRBJ2-5; TRBD2 matches at 9 bases. Germline V gene lookup returns CDR1 SGHKS and CDR2 YYEKEE (reference sequence). With 0 bases clipped from V and 4 bases from J, the junction kept 10 bases outside the gene matches. This CDR3 contains 17 residues. The CDR3 DNA is TGTGCCAGCAGCTTGGCTAGCGGGATTAGAGGTGGAGAGACCCAGTACTTC. This gives the protein CASSLASGIRGGETQYF.

The chain uses TRBV6-5 and TRBJ1-3, with D possibly being TRBD1 (6 bases). Per the germline V gene, CDR1 is MNHEY and CDR2 is SVGAGI. CDR3 length: 13 residues. V gave up 7 bases and J gave up 4 bases, with 11 bases separating them. The CDR3 coding sequence is TGTGCCAGCAAGTCAGGGGTCGGAAACACCATATATTTT. This translates into CASKSGVGNTIYF.

V and J are TRBV29-1 and TRBJ2-4; the match to TRBD2 covers 7 bases. The ends lost 4 bases at V and 0 bases at J; junction bases unmatched: 6. The CDR3 spans 15 residues. Germline values: CDR1 SQVTM, CDR2 ANQGSEA. CDR3 loop: CSVAASGVAKNIQYF. Here the CDR3 DNA reads TGCAGCGTTGCGGCTAGCGGAGTAGCCAAAAACATTCAGTACTTC.

This chain links TRBV19 with TRBJ2-3; 7 positions match TRBD2. The CDR3 is 16 amino acids. Trimming removed 6 bases from V and 0 bases from J; junction bases left unmatched: 9. Germline CDR1 LNHDA, CDR2 SQIVND (reference sequence). The chain's CDR3 is CASSGGGFRSTDTQYF. The CDR3 DNA reads as TGTGCCAGTAGCGGGGGAGGGTTTCGGAGCACAGATACGCAGTATTTT.

This rearrangement joins TRBV7-2 to TRBJ2-7; D is undetermined. The germline CDR1 and CDR2 sequences are SGHTA and FQGNSA. The CDR3 has 12 amino acids. Trimming stripped 5 bases from V and 1 base from J, with 6 bases between. CDR3 nucleotide sequence: TGTGCCAGCAGCACACGATCCTACGAGCAGTACTTC. Translation: CASSTRSYEQYF.

This rearrangement joins TRBV25-1 to TRBJ1-1, with TRBD1 identical over 10 bases. Looked up from germline, CDR1 is MGHDK and CDR2 is SYGVNS. After removal of 3 bases from V and 7 bases from J, the junction contained 11 bases not matched to a gene. The CDR3 sequence is 16 residues long. The CDR3 DNA reads TGTGCCAGCAGTGACCCGACAGGGGGCAATGACATTGAAGCTTTCTTT. It codes for CASSDPTGGNDIEAFF.

This clone was seen more than once but under ten times. The chain combines TRBV7-9 with TRBJ1-5, with D possibly matching TRBD1 (6 bases). The length of the CDR3 is 16 residues. CDR1 and CDR2 from the germline V gene are SEHNR and FQNEAQ (reference sequence). The V end lost 1 base, the J end lost 3 bases, and 13 bases lay between the germline ends. The CDR3 spells CASSLGVQGNNQPQHF. The DNA of the CDR3 is TGTGCCAGCAGCTTAGGGGTACAGGGCAACAATCAGCCCCAGCATTTT.

The V and J genes are TRBV9 and TRBJ2-6; D unclear. V dropped 1 base and J dropped 0 bases, with 8 bases sitting between them. Germline CDR1 reads SGDLS; CDR2 reads YYNGEE. This CDR3 is 16 amino acids long. The CDR3 bases are TGTGCCAGCAGCGTACAGGCGCTCTCTGGGGCCAACGTCCTGACTTTC. Translating it yields CASSVQALSGANVLTF.

The chain couples TRBV10-1 to TRBJ2-7; weak D call: TRBD1 (6 bases). The V and J ends lost 0 bases and 3 bases respectively, with 12 bases between them. This CDR3 spans 15 amino acids. Germline lookup yields CDR1 WNHNN and CDR2 SYGVQD (reference sequence). The CDR3 loop reads CASSESPGHNYEQYF. CDR3 bases: TGCGCCAGCAGTGAGTCGCCGGGACACAACTACGAGCAGTACTTC.